Here is one T cell receptor beta chain with its context. The antigen remains unidentified. TCRdb's table, derived via immunoSEQ multiplex PCR, lists solely in-frame clones and lacks some. In the table there are roughly 140,000 clones, roughly 90% of which are singletons. This sample is part of a study of radiation and T cells in renal cell carcinoma. Turning to the study itself: Nephrectomy followed 15 Gy stereotactic body radiation by 4 weeks. Whole-study findings and limits: Pretreatment tumor biopsies were lacking, so baseline clonotypes are unknown. From baseline, blood top tumor clonotypes peaked at 2 weeks post-radiation.

Time point noted: blood 2 weeks post-SBRT. Treatment of the sample: 15 Gy SBRT to primary tumor, nephrectomy 4 weeks later. Radiation-treated patients gave blood at baseline, week 2 and week 4. The ends were cut back, 4 bases at V and 4 bases at J, with 16 bases in the middle. The germline V gene has CDR1 SQVTM and CDR2 ANQGSEA. The CDR3 consists of 14 residues. The TCR was taken from a woman aged 45-60 years with renal cell carcinoma. The sequencing here drew on blood, taken from a patient whose treatment included radiotherapy and nephrectomy. The chain is built from TRBV29-1 and TRBJ1-2; D is possibly TRBD1 (5 bases). This CDR3 reads CSVAVTDWAYGYTF. In nucleotides, the CDR3 is TGCAGCGTTGCAGTGACAGATTGGGCCTATGGCTACACCTTC.